These 26 T cell receptor beta chains were all obtained from the same sample, sequenced in a study of response to subunit inactivated influenza vaccine. TCRdb re-called the RT-PCR reads with MiXCR, one entry per CDR3 protein. The sample yields about 780,000 distinct CDR3 sequences, roughly 18% seen once. The sequences come from PBMCs from blood, collected roughly 5 days after vaccination. Source of these receptors: a man aged 50-60 years who received an inactivated influenza vaccine.

This clonotype was recorded many times. The chain is built from TRBV12-3 or TRBV12-4 and TRBJ2-5; TRBD1 agrees at 7 bases. Losses at the gene ends were 5 bases for V and 7 bases for J; bases not matched to a gene: 7. The CDR3 runs 13 residues. CDR3 residues: CASSPRTGRTQYF. The DNA of the CDR3 is TGTGCCAGCAGTCCCCGGACAGGTCGGACCCAGTACTTC.

V is TRBV12-3 or TRBV12-4 and J is TRBJ1-5; D is uncertain. Trimming removed 6 bases from V and 6 bases from J, with 9 bases in between. This CDR3 contains 12 residues. CDR3 nucleotides: TGTGCCAGCAGCGAGTCGGGTCAGCCCCAGCATTTT. As protein: CASSESGQPQHF.

This clonotype was seen repeatedly, ten times or more. V gene TRBV12-3 or TRBV12-4 combines with J gene TRBJ2-7; no clear D gene. Trimming pared 3 bases from V and 3 bases from J, leaving 6 bases between. CDR3 length: 12 residues. CDR3: CASSFRYYEQYF. In DNA, the CDR3 is TGTGCCAGCAGTTTCCGATACTACGAGCAGTACTTC.

The V gene is TRBV10-3, the J gene TRBJ2-7; 10 positions agree with TRBD1. The CDR3 consists of 15 residues. J lost 7 bases, V lost 3 bases, and 9 bases had no gene match. Germline CDR1 reads ENHRY; CDR2 reads SYGVKD. CDR3 in DNA: TGTGCCATCAGTGACTTGGGACAGGGGTTCGTTGAGCAGTACTTC. It encodes CAISDLGQGFVEQYF.

The chain links TRBV12-3 or TRBV12-4 to TRBJ2-2; D gene ambiguous. The germline V and J ends were trimmed by 6 bases and 6 bases, with 11 bases remaining between them. The CDR3 contains 13 residues. CDR3 sequence: CASRSQKAGELFF. CDR3 coding DNA: TGTGCCAGCAGATCTCAGAAGGCCGGGGAGCTGTTTTTT.

V gene TRBV7-9 combines with J gene TRBJ2-1; 14 bases agree with TRBD2. Per the germline V gene, CDR1 is SEHNR and CDR2 is FQNEAQ (reference sequence). Germline trimming cut 1 base from V and 15 bases from J; bases unmatched to any gene: 8. There are 15 residues in the CDR3. CDR3 nucleotides: TGTGCCAGCAGCTTAGTGACTAGCGGGGGGGCCTGGCTGTTCTTC. Translating it yields CASSLVTSGGAWLFF.

This sequence joins TRBV6-2 or TRBV6-3 and TRBJ1-1; a possible D gene is TRBD1 (5 bases). V shed 3 bases and J shed 6 bases, with 11 bases lying between them. Per the germline V gene, CDR1 is MNHEY and CDR2 is SVGEGT. The CDR3 is 13 amino acids. CDR3 residues: CASSYTGYAEAFF. The CDR3 bases are TGTGCCAGCAGTTATACAGGTTACGCTGAAGCTTTCTTT.

The V and J genes are TRBV6-5 and TRBJ2-7; D uncertain. The CDR3 extends over 16 amino acids. Trimming took 0 bases from V and 0 from J, leaving 12 bases between them. From germline, CDR1 is MNHEY and CDR2 SVGAGI. The CDR3 reads CASSYSTLYSSYEQYF. The CDR3 DNA reads as TGTGCCAGCAGTTACTCGACTCTATACAGCTCCTACGAGCAGTACTTC.

J is TRBJ1-2 and V is TRBV29-1; 7 positions agree with TRBD1. Germline V lookup: CDR1 SQVTM, CDR2 ANQGSEA. The CDR3 consists of 14 residues. The junction had 10 bases not matched to a gene; V was cut back by 4 bases and J by 5 bases. CDR3 amino acids: CSVVIGTDAYGYTF. In nucleotides, the CDR3 is TGCAGCGTTGTGATAGGGACAGACGCATATGGCTACACCTTC. The full variable domain, completed using reference TRBV29-1 and TRBJ1-2, is SAVISQKPSRDICQRGTSLTIQCQVDSQVTMMFWYRQQPGQSLTLIATANQGSEATYESGFVIDKFPISRPNLTFSTLTVSNMSPEDSSIYLCSVVIGTDAYGYTFGSGTRLTVV.

The gene calls are TRBV20-1 and TRBJ2-7; 11 nucleotides line up with TRBD2. Germline CDR1 is DFQATT and CDR2 is SNEGSKA (reference sequence). J lost 1 base, V lost 5 bases, and 7 bases had no gene match. The CDR3 covers 15 residues. The DNA of the CDR3 is TGCAGTGCTCCTCCCTGGACTAGCGGGTCCTACGAGCAGTACTTC. As protein: CSAPPWTSGSYEQYF.

In this sample, this clonotype turned up many times. Relative to the germline gene, one junction end is altered; a read error may explain this. The chain joins TRBV5-1 to TRBJ2-5, with D hard to call. This CDR3 comprises 11 residues. The germline gives CDR1 SGHRS, CDR2 YFSETQ. The CDR3 protein is CASRAQETQYF. Written as DNA, the CDR3 is TGTGCCAGCCGCGCCCAAGAGACCCAGTACTTC.

The genes are TRBV5-1 and TRBJ2-7; D might be TRBD1 (6 bases). This CDR3 region has 14 residues. The germline V and J ends were trimmed by 4 bases and 3 bases, with 14 bases remaining between them. Germline V CDR1 and CDR2: SGHRS, YFSETQ. CDR3 sequence: CASSVTGPVYEQYF. CDR3 DNA: TGCGCCAGCAGCGTGACAGGTCCGGTCTACGAGCAGTACTTC. The entire variable domain, with the rest obtained from reference TRBV5-1 and TRBJ2-7, is as follows: KAGVTQTPRYLIKTRGQQVTLSCSPISGHRSVSWYQQTPGQGLQFLFEYFSETQRNKGNFPGRFSGRQFSNSRSEMNVSTLELGDSALYLCASSVTGPVYEQYFGPGTRLTVT.

There are many counts of this clonotype. V gene TRBV5-1 combines with J gene TRBJ1-2, with D unresolved. Trimming left V 0 bases short and J 4 bases short, with 7 bases between. Per the germline V gene, CDR1 is SGHRS and CDR2 is YFSETQ. CDR3 length: 13 residues. CDR3 loop: CASSLERSYGYTF. In DNA, the CDR3 is TGCGCCAGCAGCTTGGAGAGGTCCTATGGCTACACCTTC.

In its sample, this clonotype was seen a few times. This sequence joins TRBV15 and TRBJ2-5; TRBD1 agrees at 10 bases. J lost 10 bases, V lost 1 base, and 6 bases had no gene match. The germline gives CDR1 LNHNV, CDR2 YYDKDF (reference sequence). The CDR3 runs to 14 residues. The CDR3 DNA reads TGTGCCACCAGCAGAGGGGGACAGGGGCAGTTCCAGTACTTC. Protein: CATSRGGQGQFQYF.

The V call is TRBV11-2, the J call TRBJ2-1, with TRBD1 matching over 7 bases. With 5 bases clipped from V and 3 bases from J, the junction kept 7 bases outside the gene matches. The CDR3 is 15 residues long. From germline, CDR1 is SGHAT and CDR2 FQNNGV. This chain's CDR3 is CASSRIQGSYNEQFF. In DNA form, the CDR3 reads TGTGCCAGCAGCCGCATACAGGGGAGCTACAATGAGCAGTTCTTC.

V and J are TRBV20-1 and TRBJ2-3, with D hard to call. The CDR3 totals 12 residues. In germline, CDR1 is DFQATT, CDR2 SNEGSKA (reference sequence). Trimming shortened V by 5 bases and J by 8 bases, and 14 bases separated the two germline ends. The CDR3 loop reads CSASRPKGTQYF. The CDR3 DNA is TGCAGTGCTTCTCGCCCTAAGGGTACGCAGTATTTT.

The chain recombines TRBV6-2 or TRBV6-3 with TRBJ2-1; 9 positions agree with TRBD2. This CDR3 comprises 19 residues. CDR1 is MNHEY, CDR2 SVGEGT, per germline. The V segment lost 2 bases and the J segment 0 bases; nucleotides outside the gene matches: 11. The CDR3 sequence: CASSYPTSGGWGSYNEQFF. In DNA, the CDR3 is TGTGCCAGCAGTTACCCGACTAGCGGAGGCTGGGGCTCCTACAATGAGCAGTTCTTC.

This clonotype was detected only a few times. V and J are TRBV9 and TRBJ2-5; D is perhaps TRBD1 or TRBD2 (7 bases each). The germline V gene has CDR1 SGDLS and CDR2 YYNGEE. The CDR3 has 15 residues. V was trimmed by 0 bases and J by 3 bases, leaving 12 bases between them. The CDR3 reads CASSVGGGTEETQYF. In nucleotides, the CDR3 is TGTGCCAGCAGCGTAGGGGGGGGGACAGAAGAGACCCAGTACTTC.

This clonotype was observed a few times. In nucleotides, the CDR3 is TGTGCCAGCAGCTTTCCTCGGGGGGCGAGCTCCTACAATGAGCAGTTCTTC. Translating it yields CASSFPRGASSYNEQFF. The J gene is TRBJ2-1, the V gene TRBV7-9; TRBD2 is a possible D gene (7 bases). V was clipped by 3 bases and J by 0 bases, with 15 bases between them. There are 17 residues in the CDR3. Germline CDR1 SEHNR, CDR2 FQNEAQ (reference sequence).

This clonotype was found a few times. CDR3 nucleotides: TGCAGTGCTGAACGGGGCAATCAGCCCCAGCATTTT. It specifies CSAERGNQPQHF. The V call is TRBV20-1, the J call TRBJ1-5, with D hard to call. The germline V gene has CDR1 DFQATT and CDR2 SNEGSKA (reference sequence). CDR3 length: 12 residues. Trimming took 5 bases from V and 2 from J, leaving 7 bases between them.

The chain has TRBV20-1 and TRBJ2-1; D call uncertain. Germline V gives CDR1 DFQATT, CDR2 SNEGSKA (reference sequence). CDR3 size: 14 residues. V shed 1 base and J shed 8 bases, with 15 bases lying between them. This CDR3 reads CSARGQFLGDEQFF. CDR3 sequence (DNA): TGCAGTGCTAGAGGGCAGTTTTTGGGCGATGAGCAGTTCTTC.

This clonotype was recorded at least ten times. V and J are TRBV20-1 and TRBJ2-1, with D perhaps matching TRBD1 or TRBD2 (5 bases each). Trimming pared 2 bases from V and 14 bases from J, leaving 19 bases between. From germline, CDR1 is DFQATT and CDR2 SNEGSKA (reference sequence). CDR3 length equals 13 residues. CDR3 region: CSARFLHGTGEFF. CDR3 nucleotide sequence: TGCAGTGCTAGATTCCTCCATGGGACCGGGGAGTTCTTC.

Ten or more counts support this clonotype. The chain links TRBV11-2 to TRBJ2-2, with a possible D match to TRBD2 (7 bases). Germline CDR1 SGHAT, CDR2 FQNNGV. V dropped 6 bases and J dropped 3 bases, with 14 bases sitting between them. CDR3 length: 15 amino acids. CDR3 in amino acids: CASRRAGAHTGELFF. The CDR3 DNA follows: TGTGCCAGCAGGCGCGCGGGGGCCCACACCGGGGAGCTGTTTTTT.

The chain uses TRBV5-4 and TRBJ2-1, with TRBD1 identical over 8 bases. The CDR3 loop spans 15 amino acids. Germline values: CDR1 SGHNT, CDR2 YYREEE (reference sequence). V lost 4 bases to trimming and J lost 7 bases; unmatched junction nucleotides: 10. DNA of the CDR3: TGTGCCAGCAGCCTCCGGGACAGGACTCTTAATGAGCAGTTCTTC. This encodes CASSLRDRTLNEQFF.

The chain combines TRBV7-2 with TRBJ2-7; TRBD1 matches at 7 bases. The CDR3 length is 14 residues. With V trimmed by 4 bases and J by 2 bases, 5 bases remained unmatched. Germline assignment: CDR1 SGHTA and CDR2 FQGNSA. The CDR3 is CASSWRQGPYEQYF. Written as DNA, the CDR3 is TGTGCCAGCAGCTGGAGACAGGGCCCCTACGAGCAGTACTTC. Together with reference TRBV7-2 and TRBJ2-7, the CDR3 gives the full variable domain: GAGVSQSPSNKVTEKGKDVELRCDPISGHTALYWYRQSLGQGLEFLIYFQGNSAPDKSGLPSDRFSAERTGGSVSTLTIQRTQQEDSAVYLCASSWRQGPYEQYFGPGTRLTVT.

This clonotype was counted at least ten times. J is TRBJ2-5 and V is TRBV29-1, with 8 bases matching TRBD2. CDR1 and CDR2 (germline): SQVTM, ANQGSEA. CDR3 length equals 14 residues. V shed 3 bases and J 5 bases; nucleotides not matched to a gene: 8. CDR3 nucleotides: TGCAGCGTTGAGGCCGGGACTAGAGGGGAGACCCAGTACTTC. Translating gives CSVEAGTRGETQYF.